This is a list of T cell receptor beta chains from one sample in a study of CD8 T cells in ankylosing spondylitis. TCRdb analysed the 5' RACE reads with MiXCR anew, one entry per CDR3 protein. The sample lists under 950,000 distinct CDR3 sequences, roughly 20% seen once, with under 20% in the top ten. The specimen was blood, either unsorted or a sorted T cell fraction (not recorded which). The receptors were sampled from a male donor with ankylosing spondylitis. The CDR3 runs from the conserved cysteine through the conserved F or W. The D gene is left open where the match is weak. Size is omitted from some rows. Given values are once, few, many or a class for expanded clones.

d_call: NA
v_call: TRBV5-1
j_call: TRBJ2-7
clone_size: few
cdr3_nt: TGCGCCAGCAGCTTGGGAGAGGGGCAGTACTTC
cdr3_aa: CASSLGEGQYF

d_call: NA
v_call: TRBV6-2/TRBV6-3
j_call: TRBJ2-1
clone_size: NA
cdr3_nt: TGTGCCAGCAGGGACGGGGGCGGGAGTGCTTACAATGAGCAGTTCTTC
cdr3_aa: CASRDGGGSAYNEQFF

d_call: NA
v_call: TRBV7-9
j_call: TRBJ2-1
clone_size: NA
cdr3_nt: TGTGCCAGCACCCTTGCAGGGGGGGTTCATGAGCAGTTCTTC
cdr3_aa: CASTLAGGVHEQFF

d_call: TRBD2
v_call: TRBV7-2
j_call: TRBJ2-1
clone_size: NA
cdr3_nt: TGTGCCAGCAGCTTAGTTAGCGGGGGCGCGGATGAGCAGTTCTTC
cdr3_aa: CASSLVSGGADEQFF

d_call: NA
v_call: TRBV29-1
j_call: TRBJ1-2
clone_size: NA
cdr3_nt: TGCAGCGTCCCTTGGGGGGGGGGCAACTATGGCTACACCTTC
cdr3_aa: CSVPWGGGNYGYTF

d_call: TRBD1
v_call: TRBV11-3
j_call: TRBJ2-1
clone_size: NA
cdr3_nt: TGTGCCAGCAGACACCGGGACAGTCTTGAGCAGTTCTTC
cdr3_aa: CASRHRDSLEQFF

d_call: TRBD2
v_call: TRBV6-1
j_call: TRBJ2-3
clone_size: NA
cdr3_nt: TGTGCCAGCAGGAGGCGGGGGGGCACAGATACGCAGTATTTT
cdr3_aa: CASRRRGGTDTQYF

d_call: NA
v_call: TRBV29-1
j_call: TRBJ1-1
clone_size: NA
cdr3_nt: TGCAGCGTTGGGGGGGCGGAAATGAACACTGAAGCTTTCTTT
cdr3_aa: CSVGGAEMNTEAFF

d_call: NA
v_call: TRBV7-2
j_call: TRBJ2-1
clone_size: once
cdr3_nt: TGTGCCAGCAGCTTTTCACCGGCGTCCTACAATGAGCAGTTCTTC
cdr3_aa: CASSFSPASYNEQFF

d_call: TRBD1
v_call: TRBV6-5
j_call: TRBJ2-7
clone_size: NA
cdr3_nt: TGTGCCAGCCAGGGGGAGAGCTACGAGCAGTACTTC
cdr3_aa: CASQGESYEQYF

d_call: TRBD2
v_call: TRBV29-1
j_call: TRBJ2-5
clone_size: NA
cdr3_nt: TGCAGCCAAAGGACTAGCGGGGAAGAGACCCAGTACTTC
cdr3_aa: CSQRTSGEETQYF

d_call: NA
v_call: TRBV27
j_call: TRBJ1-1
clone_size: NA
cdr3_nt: TGTGCCAGCAGTTCCTTCAAGGCGGATGAAGCTTTCTTT
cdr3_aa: CASSSFKADEAFF

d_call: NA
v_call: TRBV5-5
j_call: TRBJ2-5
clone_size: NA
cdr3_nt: TGTGCCAGCAGCGTTGGGACCGAAGAGACCCAGTACTTC
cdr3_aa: CASSVGTEETQYF

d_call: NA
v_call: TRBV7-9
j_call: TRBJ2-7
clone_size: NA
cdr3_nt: TGTGCCAGCAGCTTAGGCTCGCGCATCGGGGACGAGCAGTACTTC
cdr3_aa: CASSLGSRIGDEQYF

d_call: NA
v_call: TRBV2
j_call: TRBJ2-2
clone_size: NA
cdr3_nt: TGTGCCAGCAGGGCCCGCGAAGCCGGGGAGCTGTTTTTT
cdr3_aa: CASRAREAGELFF

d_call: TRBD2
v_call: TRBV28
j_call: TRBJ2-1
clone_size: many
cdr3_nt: TGTGCCAGCAGTACTAGCGGGGACCTCTCCTACAATGAGCAGTTCTTC
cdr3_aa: CASSTSGDLSYNEQFF

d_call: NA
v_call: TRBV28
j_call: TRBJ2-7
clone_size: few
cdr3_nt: TGTGCCAGCAGTCCCAAGACATGGCTGGACAGATCCTACGAGCAGTACTTC
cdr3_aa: CASSPKTWLDRSYEQYF

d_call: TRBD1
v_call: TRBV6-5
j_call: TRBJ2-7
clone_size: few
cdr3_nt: TGTGCCAGCAGTTCTGTCGGACAGGGGTCCTACGAGCAGTACTTC
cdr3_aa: CASSSVGQGSYEQYF

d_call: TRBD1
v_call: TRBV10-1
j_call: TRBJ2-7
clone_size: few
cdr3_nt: TGCGCCAGCAGCTCGGGACAGGGCAAACAGTACTTC
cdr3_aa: CASSSGQGKQYF

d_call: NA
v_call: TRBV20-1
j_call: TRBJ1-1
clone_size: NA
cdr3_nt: TGCAGTACTAACACCGGGACGGAGATCACTGAAGCTTTCTTT
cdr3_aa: CSTNTGTEITEAFF

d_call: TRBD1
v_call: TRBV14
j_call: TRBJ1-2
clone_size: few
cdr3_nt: TGTGCCAGCAGCCAGGCGGGACAGTCTAACTATGGCTACACCTTC
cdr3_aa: CASSQAGQSNYGYTF

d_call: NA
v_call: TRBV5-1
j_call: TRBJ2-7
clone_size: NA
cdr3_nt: TGCGCCAGCAGCACGGACCTTCTCCCCTACGAGCAGTACTTC
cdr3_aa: CASSTDLLPYEQYF

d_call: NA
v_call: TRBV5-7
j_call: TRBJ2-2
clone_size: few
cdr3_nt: TGTGCCAGCAGCTTGGTTCTGGGGGCGGACACCGGGGAGCTGTTTTTT
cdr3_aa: CASSLVLGADTGELFF

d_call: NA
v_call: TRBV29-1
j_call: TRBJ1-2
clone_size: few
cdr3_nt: TGCAGCGTTGAAGATGGGGGTTTAAGTGGCTACACCTTC
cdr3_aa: CSVEDGGLSGYTF

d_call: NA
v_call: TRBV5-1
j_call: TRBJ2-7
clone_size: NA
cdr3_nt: TGCGCCAGCAAACCCAGGGGAACCTCCTACGAGCAGTACTTC
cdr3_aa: CASKPRGTSYEQYF

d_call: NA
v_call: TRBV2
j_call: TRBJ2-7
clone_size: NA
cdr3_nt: TGTGCCAGCAGGCCCGGAGGGAACTCCTACGAGCAGTACTTC
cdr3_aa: CASRPGGNSYEQYF

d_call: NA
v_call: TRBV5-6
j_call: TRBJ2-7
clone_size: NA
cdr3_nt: TGTGCCAGCAGCTTGAATAGGGGAATAAGCTACGAGCAGTACTTC
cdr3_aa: CASSLNRGISYEQYF

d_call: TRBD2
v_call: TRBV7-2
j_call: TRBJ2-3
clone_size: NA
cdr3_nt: TGTGCCAGCAGCTTACGACTAGCGGAAACAGATACGCAGTATTTT
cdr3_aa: CASSLRLAETDTQYF

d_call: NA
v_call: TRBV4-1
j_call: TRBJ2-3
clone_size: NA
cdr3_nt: TGCGCCAGCAGCCAAGACCCTCTCCTCTACTATCATACGCAGTATTTT
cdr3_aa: CASSQDPLLYYHTQYF

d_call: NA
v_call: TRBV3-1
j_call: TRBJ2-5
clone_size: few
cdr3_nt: TGTGCCAGCAGCCAAGAGCGGGGACAGCAACCCCAAGAGACCCAGTACTTC
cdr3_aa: CASSQERGQQPQETQYF

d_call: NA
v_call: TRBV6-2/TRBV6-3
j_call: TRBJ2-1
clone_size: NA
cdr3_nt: TGTGCCAGCAGTACGCAGGGGTATAGCTCCTACAATGAGCAGTTCTTC
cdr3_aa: CASSTQGYSSYNEQFF

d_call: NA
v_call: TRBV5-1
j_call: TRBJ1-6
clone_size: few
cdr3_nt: TGCGCCAGCAGCGCACCGGGACAAACCAATTCACCCCTCCACTTT
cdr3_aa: CASSAPGQTNSPLHF

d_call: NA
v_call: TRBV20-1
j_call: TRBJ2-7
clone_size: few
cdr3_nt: TGCAGTGCTAGAGGGAAGGGTTACGAGCAGTACTTC
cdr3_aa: CSARGKGYEQYF

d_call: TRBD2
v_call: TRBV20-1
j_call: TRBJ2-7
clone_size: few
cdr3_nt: TGCAGTGCTAGGGATCCCACTGGCGGGGGTGTTAACGAGCAGTACTTC
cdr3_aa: CSARDPTGGGVNEQYF

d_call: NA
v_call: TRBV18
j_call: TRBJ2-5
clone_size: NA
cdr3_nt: TGTGCCAGCTCACCTCTTATGACTAGTTCGGAGACCCAGTACTTC
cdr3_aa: CASSPLMTSSETQYF

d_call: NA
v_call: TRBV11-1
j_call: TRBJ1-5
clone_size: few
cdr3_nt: TGTGCCAGCAGCCCGCCGAGTAAAAATCAGCCCCAGCATTTT
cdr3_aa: CASSPPSKNQPQHF

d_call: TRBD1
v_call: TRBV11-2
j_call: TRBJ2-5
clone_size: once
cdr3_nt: TGTGCCAGCAGCCTGTGGACAGGGGGAGTCCGTGGATCCGAGACCCAGTACTTC
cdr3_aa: CASSLWTGGVRGSETQYF

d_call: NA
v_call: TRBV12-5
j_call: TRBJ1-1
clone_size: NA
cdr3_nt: TGTGCTAGTGGTCACAACACTGAAGCTTTCTTT
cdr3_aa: CASGHNTEAFF

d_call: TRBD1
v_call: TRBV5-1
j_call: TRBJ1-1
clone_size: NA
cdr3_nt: TGCGCCAGCAGCTTCGGACAGGTGGATGAAGCTTTCTTT
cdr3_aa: CASSFGQVDEAFF

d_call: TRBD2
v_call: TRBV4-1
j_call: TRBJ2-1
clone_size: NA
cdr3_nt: TGCGCCAGCAGCCAAGAAGGTCTAGCGGGCCTCAATGAGCAGTTCTTC
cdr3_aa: CASSQEGLAGLNEQFF

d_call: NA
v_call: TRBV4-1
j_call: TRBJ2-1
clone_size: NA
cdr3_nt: TGCGCCAGCAGCGGGGCTGACTACAATGAGCAGTTCTTC
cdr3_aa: CASSGADYNEQFF

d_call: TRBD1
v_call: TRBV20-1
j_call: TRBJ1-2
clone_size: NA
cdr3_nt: TGCAGTGCTAGAGCAGGGGGGCTTGGTGGCTACACCTTC
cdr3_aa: CSARAGGLGGYTF

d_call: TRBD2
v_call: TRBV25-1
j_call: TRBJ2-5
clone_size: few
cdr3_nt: TGTGCCAGCAGTGCGCTAGCGGGAGAGGGTACGACCCAGTACTTC
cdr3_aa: CASSALAGEGTTQYF

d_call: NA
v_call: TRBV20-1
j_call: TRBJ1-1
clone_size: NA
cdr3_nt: TGCAGTGCTAGAACCCGAACGGGACACGCAAACACTGAAGCTTTCTTT
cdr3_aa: CSARTRTGHANTEAFF

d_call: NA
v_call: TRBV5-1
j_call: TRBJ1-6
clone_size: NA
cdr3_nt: TGCGCCAGCAGCTTGGAGTTGGGGCGGACACCCCTCCACTTT
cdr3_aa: CASSLELGRTPLHF

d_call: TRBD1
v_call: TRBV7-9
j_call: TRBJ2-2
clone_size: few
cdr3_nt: TGTGCCAGCAGCCCGACAGGGGTCGGGGAGCTGTTTTTT
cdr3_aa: CASSPTGVGELFF